Listed below are T cell receptor beta chains from one sample, sequenced in a study of Graves' ophthalmopathy and Graves' hyperthyroidism. TCRdb processed the multiplex PCR reads anew with MiXCR; each CDR3 protein has one entry. The sample includes around 1,200,000 distinct CDR3 sequences, about two fifths of them seen just once. The source material was peripheral blood or thyroid tissue (not recorded which). The receptors derive from an adult man with Graves' hyperthyroidism. The CDR3 runs from the conserved cysteine through the conserved F or W. D genes are given only for firm matches. The size of a clone is reported for some rows only, either as once, few or many, or as a class for expanded clones.

v_gene: TRBV25-1; d_gene: TRBD1; abundance: .; j_gene: TRBJ2-5; CDR3nt: TGTGCCAGCAGCAAAACGGACAGGCACCAAGAGACCCAGTACTTC; CDR3aa: CASSKTDRHQETQYF
v_gene: TRBV7-7; d_gene: TRBD2; abundance: many; j_gene: TRBJ2-5; CDR3nt: TGTGCCAGCAGCTCAAACCCCGGGAGCGGGGACCAGTACTTC; CDR3aa: CASSSNPGSGDQYF
v_gene: TRBV11-2; d_gene: .; abundance: .; j_gene: TRBJ2-5; CDR3nt: TGTGCCAGCAGCCCAAGGTGGCAGTACTTC; CDR3aa: CASSPRWQYF
v_gene: TRBV7-2; d_gene: TRBD1; abundance: .; j_gene: TRBJ2-2; CDR3nt: TGTGCCAGCAGCACCCACAGGGGAAGCACCGGGGAGCTGTTTTTT; CDR3aa: CASSTHRGSTGELFF
v_gene: TRBV20-1; d_gene: TRBD1; abundance: .; j_gene: TRBJ1-1; CDR3nt: TGCAGTGCACTACAGGGGGCGGCTGTCACTGAAGCTTTCTTT; CDR3aa: CSALQGAAVTEAFF
v_gene: TRBV7-2; d_gene: .; abundance: .; j_gene: TRBJ2-7; CDR3nt: TGTGCCAGCAGCTTCGGGGCGATTACGTACGAGCAGTACTTC; CDR3aa: CASSFGAITYEQYF
v_gene: TRBV25-1; d_gene: .; abundance: .; j_gene: TRBJ2-5; CDR3nt: TGTGCCAGCAGTGAAAGGGCTAGCGGACAGCCCCAGGAGACCCAGTACTTC; CDR3aa: CASSERASGQPQETQYF
v_gene: TRBV4-2; d_gene: TRBD1; abundance: .; j_gene: TRBJ2-2; CDR3nt: TGTGCCAGCAGCCAAGGGGGACAGAGCACCGGGGAGCTGTTTTTT; CDR3aa: CASSQGGQSTGELFF
v_gene: TRBV12-3/TRBV12-4; d_gene: TRBD2; abundance: many; j_gene: TRBJ2-7; CDR3nt: TGTGCCAGCAGTCCTGGGGGGGCCTACGAGCAGTACTTC; CDR3aa: CASSPGGAYEQYF
v_gene: TRBV6-5; d_gene: .; abundance: few; j_gene: TRBJ1-5; CDR3nt: TGTGCCAGCAGTTACGAGAGAGATCAGCCCCAGCATTTT; CDR3aa: CASSYERDQPQHF
v_gene: TRBV20-1; d_gene: TRBD1; abundance: .; j_gene: TRBJ2-7; CDR3nt: TGCAGTGCTAGCGGTCAGGGGGTTTCCTACGAGCAGTACTTC; CDR3aa: CSASGQGVSYEQYF
v_gene: TRBV29-1; d_gene: TRBD1; abundance: .; j_gene: TRBJ1-1; CDR3nt: TGCAGCGTCTCCATAGGGGACAGGGGCGCTGAAGCTTTCTTT; CDR3aa: CSVSIGDRGAEAFF
v_gene: TRBV10-3; d_gene: .; abundance: .; j_gene: TRBJ2-7; CDR3nt: TGTGCCATCAGTGAGTCAACGGGGTTCCGGACCTACGAGCAGTACTTC; CDR3aa: CAISESTGFRTYEQYF
v_gene: TRBV7-8; d_gene: TRBD2; abundance: once; j_gene: TRBJ2-6; CDR3nt: TGTGCCAGCAGCTTAGCGCGGCGGGGGGACGGGAGCTCTGGGGCCAACGTCCTGACTTTC; CDR3aa: CASSLARRGDGSSGANVLTF
v_gene: TRBV2; d_gene: TRBD1; abundance: many; j_gene: TRBJ1-5; CDR3nt: TGTGCCAGCGACAGGGGGGTCAATCAGCCCCAGCATTTT; CDR3aa: CASDRGVNQPQHF
v_gene: TRBV29-1; d_gene: .; abundance: many; j_gene: TRBJ2-7; CDR3nt: TGCAGCGCGAGGCAAGTCAACGAGCAGTACTTC; CDR3aa: CSARQVNEQYF